This T cell receptor (beta chain) was obtained from a study of blood T cell repertoires in COVID-19. Study at large: T cells, B-cell-depleted T cells, or PBMCs provided the cDNA or gDNA that served as material.

Losses at the gene ends were 0 bases for V and 8 bases for J; bases not matched to a gene: 5. Germline V gene sequence: CDR1 LGHNA, CDR2 YNFKEQ. This CDR3 spans 15 amino acids. Enrolment of Seattle patients took place during active infection, and they were followed longitudinally. This clone has just a few counts. Per the original methods: Reference gene primer amplification in the assay estimated nucleated cell counts. Repertoires were generated with immunoSEQ multiplex PCR, while TCRdb's copy carries only in-frame clones and drops some. The D gene and trimming were derived from the DNA, and the V and J assignments and clone size from that table. This sample has about 48,000 clones, with over 75% found just once.

The sequence derives from a woman at least 80 years old with COVID-19, enrolled during active disease. Sequences were obtained from peripheral blood. The V call is TRBV4-2, the J call TRBJ1-3, with 9 bases fitting TRBD1. The CDR3 region is CASSQDGTGWDTIYF. DNA of the CDR3: TGTGCCAGCAGCCAAGACGGGACAGGGTGGGACACCATATATTTT.